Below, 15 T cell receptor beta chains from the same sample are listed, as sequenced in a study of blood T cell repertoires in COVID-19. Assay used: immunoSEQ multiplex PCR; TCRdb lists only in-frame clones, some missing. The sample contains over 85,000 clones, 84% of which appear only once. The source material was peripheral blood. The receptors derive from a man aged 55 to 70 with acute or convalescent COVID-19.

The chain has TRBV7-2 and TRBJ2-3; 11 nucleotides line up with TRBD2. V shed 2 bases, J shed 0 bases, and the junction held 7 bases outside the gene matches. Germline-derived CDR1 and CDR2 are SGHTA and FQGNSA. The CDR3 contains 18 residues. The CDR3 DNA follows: TGTGCCAGCAGCTTAACTAGCGGGGGTTACCCTAGCACAGATACGCAGTATTTT. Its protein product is CASSLTSGGYPSTDTQYF.

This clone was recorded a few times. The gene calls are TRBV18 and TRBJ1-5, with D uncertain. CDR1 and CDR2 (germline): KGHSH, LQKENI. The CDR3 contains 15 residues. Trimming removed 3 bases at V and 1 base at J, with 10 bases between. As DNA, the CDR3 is TGTGCCAGCTCACCGGGCCCGCCCAGCAATCAGCCCCAGCATTTT. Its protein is CASSPGPPSNQPQHF.

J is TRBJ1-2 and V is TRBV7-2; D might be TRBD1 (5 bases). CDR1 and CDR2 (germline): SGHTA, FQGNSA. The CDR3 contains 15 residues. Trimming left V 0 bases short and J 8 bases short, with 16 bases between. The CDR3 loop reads CASSLARAGGEGYTF. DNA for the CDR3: TGTGCCAGCAGCTTAGCGCGTGCCGGGGGGGAGGGCTACACCTTC.

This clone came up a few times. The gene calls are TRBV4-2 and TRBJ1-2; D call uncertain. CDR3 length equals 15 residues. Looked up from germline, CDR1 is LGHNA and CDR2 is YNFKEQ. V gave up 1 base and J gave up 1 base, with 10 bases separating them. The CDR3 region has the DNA TGTGCCAGCAGCCAAGGGTTAGAGTTTAACTATGGCTACACCTTC. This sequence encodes CASSQGLEFNYGYTF.

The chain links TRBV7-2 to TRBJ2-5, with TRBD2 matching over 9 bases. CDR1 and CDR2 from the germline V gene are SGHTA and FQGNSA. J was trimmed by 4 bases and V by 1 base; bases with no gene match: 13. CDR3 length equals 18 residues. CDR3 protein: CASSLVGFSGGGRETQYF. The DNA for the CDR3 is TGTGCCAGCAGCTTAGTAGGGTTTAGCGGGGGCGGACGAGAGACCCAGTACTTC.

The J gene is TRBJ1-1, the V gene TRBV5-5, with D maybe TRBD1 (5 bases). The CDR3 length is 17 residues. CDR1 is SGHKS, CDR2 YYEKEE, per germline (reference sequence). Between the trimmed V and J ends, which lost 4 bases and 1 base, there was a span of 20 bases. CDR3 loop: CASSPRIGAKANTEAFF. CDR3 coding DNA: TGTGCCAGCAGCCCGAGAATAGGGGCTAAGGCGAACACTGAAGCTTTCTTT.

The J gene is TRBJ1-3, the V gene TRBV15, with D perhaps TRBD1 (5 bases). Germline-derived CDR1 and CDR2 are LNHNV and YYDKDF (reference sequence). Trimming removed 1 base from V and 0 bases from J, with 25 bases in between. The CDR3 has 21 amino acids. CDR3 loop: CATSRASFPSLDSGSGNTIYF. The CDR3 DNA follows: TGTGCCACCAGCAGAGCTTCCTTCCCAAGCCTCGACAGTGGCTCTGGAAACACCATATATTTT.

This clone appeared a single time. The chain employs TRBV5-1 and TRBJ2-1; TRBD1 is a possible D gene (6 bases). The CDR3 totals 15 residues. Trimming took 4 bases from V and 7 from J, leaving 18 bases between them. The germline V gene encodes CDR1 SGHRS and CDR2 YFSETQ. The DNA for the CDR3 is TGCGCCAGCAGCCCGGGGACAACCCCCGGGAATGAGCAGTTCTTC. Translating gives CASSPGTTPGNEQFF.

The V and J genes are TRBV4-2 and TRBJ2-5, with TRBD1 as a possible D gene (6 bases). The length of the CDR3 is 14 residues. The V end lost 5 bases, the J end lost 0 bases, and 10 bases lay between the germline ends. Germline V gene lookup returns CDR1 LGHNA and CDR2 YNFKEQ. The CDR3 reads CASSTGTHQETQYF. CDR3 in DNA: TGTGCCAGCAGCACAGGGACACACCAAGAGACCCAGTACTTC.

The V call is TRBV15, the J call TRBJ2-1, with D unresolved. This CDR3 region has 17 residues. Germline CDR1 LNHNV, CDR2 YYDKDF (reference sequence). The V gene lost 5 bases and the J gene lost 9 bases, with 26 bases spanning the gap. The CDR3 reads CATSPPVSTLTTGEQFF. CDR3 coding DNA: TGTGCCACCAGCCCCCCGGTTTCGACTTTAACGACTGGTGAGCAGTTCTTC.

As DNA, the CDR3 is TGTGCCAGCAGTTTTTCGAACTATGGCTACACCTTC. Translation: CASSFSNYGYTF. J is TRBJ1-2 and V is TRBV6-2 or TRBV6-3; D gene unclear. The CDR3 runs 12 residues. V was cut by 4 bases and J by 2 bases, with 5 bases left in between. Germline CDR1 is MNHEY and CDR2 is SVGEGT.

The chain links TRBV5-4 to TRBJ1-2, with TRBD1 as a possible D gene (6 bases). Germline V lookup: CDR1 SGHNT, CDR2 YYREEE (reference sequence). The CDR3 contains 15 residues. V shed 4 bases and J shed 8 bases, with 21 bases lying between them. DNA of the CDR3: TGTGCCAGCAGCCTCGGGACACAAAACCCGAGGGGCTACACCTTC. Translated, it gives CASSLGTQNPRGYTF.

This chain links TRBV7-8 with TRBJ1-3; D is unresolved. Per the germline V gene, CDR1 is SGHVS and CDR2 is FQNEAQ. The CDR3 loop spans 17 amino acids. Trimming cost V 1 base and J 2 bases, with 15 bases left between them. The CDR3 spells CASSLERSVGPGNTIYF. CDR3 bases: TGTGCCAGCAGCTTAGAGCGGTCGGTGGGCCCTGGAAACACCATATATTTT.

The CDR3 sequence is CASSDLSGLAGGPDNEQFF. CDR3 nucleotide sequence: TGTGCCAGCAGTGATCTCTCGGGACTAGCGGGGGGGCCGGACAATGAGCAGTTCTTC. This chain uses TRBV2 with TRBJ2-1; 16 nucleotides align to TRBD2. The CDR3 runs 19 residues. V was clipped by 3 bases and J by 5 bases; unmatched bases: 10. The germline gives CDR1 SNHLY, CDR2 FYNNEI.

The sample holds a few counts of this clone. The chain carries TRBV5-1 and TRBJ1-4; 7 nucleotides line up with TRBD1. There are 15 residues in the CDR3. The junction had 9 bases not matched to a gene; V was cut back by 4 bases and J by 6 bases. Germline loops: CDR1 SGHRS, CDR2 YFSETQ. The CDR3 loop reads CASSLQGLTDEKLFF. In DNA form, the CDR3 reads TGCGCCAGCAGCCTACAGGGGCTAACGGATGAAAAACTGTTTTTT.